The 18 T cell receptor beta chains listed next were all sequenced from one sample in a study of blood T cell repertoires in COVID-19 (dated by TCRdb to about 2020). Receptor libraries were prepared by the immunoSEQ multiplex PCR assay. TCRdb took this table from immuneACCESS and kept in-frame rearrangements with V and J called. Such tables lack part of the clones; where checked against another copy, unresolved V genes explain under half of the gap, and the rest is unexplained. The sample includes 300,000 or so clones, with approximately 87% observed a single time. In total, the top ten clones hold roughly 1.6% of the sample. Source material: peripheral blood. These receptors all come from a middle-aged woman who had recovered from COVID-19.

The chain has TRBV30 and TRBJ2-7; a possible D gene is TRBD1 (5 bases). In germline, CDR1 is GTSNPN, CDR2 SVGIG (reference sequence). The CDR3 sequence is 11 residues long. The V end was cut by 5 bases, the J end by 0 bases, with 5 bases between. The CDR3 loop reads CAWDSSYEQYF. CDR3 bases: TGTGCCTGGGACAGCTCCTACGAGCAGTACTTC.

The rearrangement joins TRBV7-9 to TRBJ1-1; D ambiguous. This CDR3 is 14 amino acids long. Germline V gene sequence: CDR1 SEHNR, CDR2 FQNEAQ (reference sequence). V gave up 2 bases and J gave up 5 bases, with 12 bases separating them. This chain's CDR3 is CASSLLVTKTEAFF. CDR3 nucleotides: TGTGCCAGCAGCTTACTAGTAACGAAGACTGAAGCTTTCTTT.

This sequence joins TRBV7-9 and TRBJ1-1; the match to TRBD1 covers 8 bases. Germline CDR1 SEHNR, CDR2 FQNEAQ (reference sequence). Trimming cost V 6 bases and J 1 base; bases outside gene matches: 10. The CDR3 consists of 16 residues. Here the CDR3 reads CASSPWEGTGNTEAFF. CDR3 DNA: TGTGCCAGCAGTCCCTGGGAAGGGACAGGGAACACTGAAGCTTTCTTT.

In its sample, this clone was seen once. The chain is built from TRBV7-2 and TRBJ2-7, with TRBD1 as a possible D gene (6 bases). There are 13 residues in the CDR3. Per germline, CDR1 SGHTA and CDR2 FQGNSA. Trimming left V 5 bases short and J 7 bases short, with 15 bases between. This CDR3 reads CASSPGQRGEQYF. CDR3 in DNA: TGTGCCAGCAGCCCCGGACAGCGCGGGGAGCAGTACTTC.

The V and J genes are TRBV18 and TRBJ1-2, with 7 positions matching TRBD1. The V gene end was trimmed by 1 base and the J gene end by 7 bases; junction bases not matched to a gene: 12. This CDR3 region has 16 residues. CDR1 is KGHSH, CDR2 LQKENI, per germline. CDR3: CASSPQGAQYHPGYTF. As DNA, the CDR3 is TGTGCCAGCTCACCACAGGGGGCGCAGTATCACCCTGGCTACACCTTC.

The genes are TRBV12-3 or TRBV12-4 and TRBJ1-1, with no clear D. The ends were cut back, 6 bases at V and 6 bases at J, with 14 bases in the middle. The CDR3 runs 13 residues. The CDR3 here is CASSLPGWAEAFF. In nucleotides, the CDR3 is TGTGCCAGCAGCTTACCAGGATGGGCTGAAGCTTTCTTT.

The J gene is TRBJ2-3, the V gene TRBV30, with a tentative D call TRBD1 (6 bases). The CDR3 sequence is 17 residues long. The germline V gene has CDR1 GTSNPN and CDR2 SVGIG (reference sequence). V was clipped by 0 bases and J by 3 bases, with 19 bases between them. This CDR3 reads CAWSVKYQGNWTDTQYF. As DNA, the CDR3 is TGTGCCTGGAGTGTTAAGTATCAGGGGAATTGGACAGATACGCAGTATTTT. Based on the CDR3 plus reference TRBV30 and TRBJ2-3, the full variable domain is SQTIHQWPATLVQPVGSPLSLECTVEGTSNPNLYWYRQAAGRGLQLLFYSVGIGQISSEVPQNLSASRPQDRQFILSSKKLLLSDSGFYLCAWSVKYQGNWTDTQYFGPGTRLTVL.

The J gene is TRBJ1-6, the V gene TRBV5-1; no firm D call. The CDR3 contains 13 residues. V was trimmed by 1 base and J by 7 bases, leaving 6 bases between them. The V gene's germline CDR1 is SGHRS and CDR2 YFSETQ. CDR3 sequence (DNA): TGCGCCAGCAGCTTGATCGCGAATTCACCCCTCCACTTT. Protein product: CASSLIANSPLHF.

The V gene is TRBV19, the J gene TRBJ2-2, with a possible D match to TRBD2 (5 bases). The V gene lost 9 bases and the J gene lost 3 bases, with 8 bases spanning the gap. The germline gives CDR1 LNHDA, CDR2 SQIVND (reference sequence). The CDR3 sequence is 12 residues long. CDR3 sequence: CASGGYTGELFF. CDR3 in DNA: TGTGCCAGCGGCGGGTACACCGGGGAGCTGTTTTTT.

The chain couples TRBV10-3 to TRBJ2-7, with 9 bases fitting TRBD1. Germline values: CDR1 ENHRY, CDR2 SYGVKD. This CDR3 is built from 13 residues. With 2 bases clipped from V and 7 bases from J, the junction kept 3 bases outside the gene matches. In DNA, the CDR3 is TGTGCCATCAGTGAGACAGGGGGCAGGGAGCAGTACTTC. It encodes CAISETGGREQYF.

This clone was seen only once. The chain recombines TRBV10-3 with TRBJ2-2, with 12 bases lining up with TRBD2. CDR3 length: 18 amino acids. Germline V gives CDR1 ENHRY, CDR2 SYGVKD. Trimming took 6 bases from V and 7 from J; bases not matched to a gene: 15. The CDR3 sequence is CAIRDRTSGASEDGELFF. CDR3 DNA sequence: TGTGCCATCAGGGACCGGACTAGCGGGGCGAGCGAAGACGGGGAGCTGTTTTTT.

This sequence joins TRBV6-5 and TRBJ1-2; 7 bases fit TRBD1. The CDR3 length is 13 residues. V trimming: 4 bases; J trimming: 4 bases; junction bases outside the gene matches: 3. CDR1 and CDR2 (germline): MNHEY, SVGAGI. The CDR3 loop reads CASSWDSTYGYTF. CDR3 DNA sequence: TGTGCCAGCAGTTGGGACAGCACCTATGGCTACACCTTC.

This chain uses TRBV5-4 with TRBJ2-7, with a weak D call TRBD1 (5 bases). V lost 0 bases and J 7 bases, leaving 11 bases between the germline ends. This CDR3 comprises 13 residues. Looked up from germline, CDR1 is SGHNT and CDR2 is YYREEE (reference sequence). The CDR3 spells CASSLEGKREQYF. For the CDR3, the DNA is TGTGCCAGCAGCTTGGAGGGGAAGAGGGAGCAGTACTTC. Combining the CDR3 with reference TRBV5-4 and TRBJ2-7 gives the whole variable domain ETGVTQSPTHLIKTRGQQVTLRCSSQSGHNTVSWYQQALGQGPQFIFQYYREEENGRGNFPPRFSGLQFPNYSSELNVNALELDDSALYLCASSLEGKREQYFGPGTRLTVT.

CDR3 DNA: TGTGCCACCAGCCCTTATATCGGGACAAGGTACAATGAGCAGTTCTTC. As protein: CATSPYIGTRYNEQFF. This sequence joins TRBV15 and TRBJ2-1; D is possibly TRBD1 (6 bases). Trimming removed 5 bases at V and 4 bases at J, with 18 bases between. From germline, CDR1 is LNHNV and CDR2 YYDKDF (reference sequence). This CDR3 is built from 16 residues.

This clone has a single count. The chain joins TRBV10-3 to TRBJ1-2, with TRBD1 matching 7 bases. The CDR3 spans 12 residues. Trimming took 7 bases from V and 4 from J; bases not matched to a gene: 3. Germline assignment: CDR1 ENHRY and CDR2 SYGVKD. The CDR3 reads CAITGTAYGYTF. The CDR3 nucleotides read TGTGCCATCACCGGGACAGCCTATGGCTACACCTTC.

The V and J genes are TRBV18 and TRBJ1-1; the D gene is possibly TRBD1 (5 bases). Trimming pared 2 bases from V and 3 bases from J, leaving 19 bases between. This CDR3 spans 17 amino acids. CDR1 KGHSH and CDR2 LQKENI come from the germline V gene. The CDR3 DNA reads as TGTGCCAGCTCACCAACCTCTCCGGGGGTGGGGGACACTGAAGCTTTCTTT. This sequence encodes CASSPTSPGVGDTEAFF.

The chain carries TRBV29-1 and TRBJ1-5; D is unclear. The CDR3 loop spans 13 amino acids. Germline V gene data show CDR1 as SQVTM and CDR2 as ANQGSEA. Trimming removed 7 bases at V and 0 bases at J, with 10 bases between. The CDR3 coding sequence is TGCAGCGCCCTTCAGGATAGCAATCAGCCCCAGCATTTT. Amino acids: CSALQDSNQPQHF. Based on the CDR3 plus reference TRBV29-1 and TRBJ1-5, the full variable domain is SAVISQKPSRDICQRGTSLTIQCQVDSQVTMMFWYRQQPGQSLTLIATANQGSEATYESGFVIDKFPISRPNLTFSTLTVSNMSPEDSSIYLCSALQDSNQPQHFGDGTRLSIL.

The chain links TRBV7-8 to TRBJ2-5; maybe TRBD2 (6 bases). Germline V gene sequence: CDR1 SGHVS, CDR2 FQNEAQ. Trimming removed 3 bases from V and 9 bases from J, with 17 bases in between. CDR3 length: 14 amino acids. CDR3 bases: TGTGCCAGCAGCTTTCGCGGCCCGGAGGGATCCCAGTACTTC. This encodes CASSFRGPEGSQYF.